This T cell receptor beta chain was profiled in a study of cytomegalovirus exposure and HLA in healthy donors (dated by TCRdb to 2017 to 2019). General notes on the study: In an earlier analysis of under 750 of the donors, under 300 Gb of sequence data and approximately 120 million unique TCR beta sequences from about 179 million T cells were reported. Alongside the repertoire data, information on donor age, sex, ethnicity and CMV serostatus was compiled. An earlier analysis of approximately 630 of the donors applied high-throughput TCR beta sequencing to assess whether each TCR beta V gene segment acted as functional or pseudogenic. The number of donors typed differed by locus, with about 629-630 for A, B, C, DRB1 and DQB1, around 520 for DQA1, 606 for DPA1, and some 450 for DPB1. The study used immunosequencing to profile the T cell repertoires of approximately 650 subjects and linked those repertoires to cytomegalovirus serostatus. A later analysis re-examined previously published TCR beta repertoires from 600 to 700 donors and added high-resolution HLA genotyping to investigate patterns of TCR occurrence. Both class I and class II loci were covered by HLA typing, at four-digit resolution. Rather than drawing on any new phenotypic data, the later analysis identified candidate immune exposures from TCR beta sequences and the way those sequences occurred across donors. The study aimed to test whether cataloging public T cell receptors could reveal signatures of past pathogen exposure. Of the roughly 390 genotyped donors, 81% were placed in the genetic ancestry cluster associated with self-reported Caucasian donors. Approximately 310 gigabases of sequencing data and 70 million to 85 million unique TCR sequences were included in an early release covering about 620 HLA-typed donors. Besides the first cohort of under 700 subjects, a separate validation cohort made up of 120 different subjects was used. A later genetic analysis used genome-wide SNP genotypes for 398 of the 666 donors, treating that subset as a discovery cohort. The study combined high-throughput TCR immunosequencing, statistical association of individual TCRs with disease status, and machine learning to predict cytomegalovirus infection status. Among 300 to 500 genotyped donors of the cohort, an average of approximately 200,000 unique TCR beta nucleotide sequences was sequenced per donor, of which about 18% were non-productive. Every repertoire in the discovery cohort had been generated on one and the same sequencing platform. Roughly five DR-DQ haplotypes were treated as single units for association and clustering because of strong linkage in the cohort. Summary of the overall study and its limitations: A cluster of highly shared sequence variants was judged likely to be a technical artifact of the sequencing pipeline. HLA typing was unavailable for some donors at each locus, so association tests used only the typed subset. In vitro tests confirmed that a few of the cytomegalovirus-associated TCR beta chains recognize cytomegalovirus antigens. Broadly in line with IMGT annotations, most TCR beta V segments showed up in productive rearrangements about 87% or about 30% of the time in an earlier analysis of roughly 590 of the donors. V-gene and J-gene trimming of TCR beta chains was associated with a missense DCLRE1C variant in a later genetic analysis, and the association was replicated in an independent cohort. According to the authors, the approach could potentially be generalized to other disease states and immunological phenotypes. Cytomegalovirus status was reported to be diagnosed by the classifier with high specificity and sensitivity in both the original and validation cohorts. A further reported finding was that TCR beta sequences accurately predicted the HLA-A and HLA-B alleles for most subjects in the first cohort. Some IMGT-functional V segments, including TRBV6-2 and TRBV6-3, could not be distinguished by the 87-base-pair reads and were therefore excluded. Compared with equally common non-associated chains, HLA-associated TCR beta chains in a later analysis were more clonally expanded and had lower generation probabilities. CMV serostatus was the only immune exposure information available for the cohort. Roughly uniform sequencing depth across donors was assumed in presence/absence analyses, although this assumption may not hold. Across donors, most TCR sequences were observed very rarely, whereas some public TCRs were present in many individuals. In this cohort, only TCR beta chains were sequenced, and detectable features were limited by the absence of alpha or paired-chain data. The study listed over 150 TCR beta chains as associated with cytomegalovirus. A later analysis associated about 16,000 TCR beta sequences with specific HLA alleles at a false discovery rate of 0.05. In a later genetic analysis, fewer N-insertions in productive TCRs were reported among donors in an Asian-associated ancestry cluster than the 666-donor mean. According to a later analysis, most CMV-associated TCR beta chains appeared to be HLA-restricted, and the HLA associations seemed to be driven largely by CMV exposure. The earlier analysis of some 540 of the donors excluded some 15 rarely observed V segments, including chromosome 9 orphons, because counts were too low. Strong co-occurrence of HLA alleles, especially DR and DQ, made assigning TCR associations to individual alleles difficult. Several of the top co-occurrence clusters appeared to be linked to parvovirus B19, influenza, CMV and Epstein-Barr virus, according to a later analysis. Linkage disequilibrium might explain the correlated functional status among segregating V segments, but an unknown experimental factor could not be excluded. In a later analysis, the rate of TCR association differed among HLA loci, with DRB1 alleles having the most associated TCRs and HLA-C alleles having the fewest.

Libraries were built with the immunoSEQ multiplex PCR assay. A mixture of 60 forward primers for TCR Vbeta segments and 13 reverse primers for TCR Jbeta segments was used in the multiplex PCR. The CDR3 region of rearranged TCR beta genes was amplified from genomic DNA by a multiplex PCR assay. On the Illumina HiSeq System, the amplified TCR beta libraries were sequenced as 87-base-pair reads. The published analysis was carried out like this. A later analysis counted tens of millions of unique TCR beta chains across the 690 or so repertoires, and around 12 million of these chains were shared by at least two donors. Raw reads were error-corrected and collapsed into unique sequences by a nearest-neighbor algorithm in which closely related sequences were merged to remove PCR and sequencing errors. V, D and J gene segments were assigned by aligning CDR3 sequences to IMGT reference sequences. For a sequence to be retained, a match of at least six nucleotides was required to both a V gene segment and a J gene segment. Rearrangements were called productive when the CDR3 lacked stop codons and stayed in frame with V and J; all others were non-productive. Following IMGT convention, CDR3 was defined as the stretch from the second conserved V-encoded cysteine to the conserved J-encoded phenylalanine. The earlier analysis of some 600 of the donors excluded sequences that lacked an unambiguous match to a single V gene segment. An earlier analysis of 450 to 650 of the donors called V segments functional above 56.7% productive rearrangements and segregating when the between-donor standard deviation exceeded 5%. A statistical classification framework was developed to diagnose cytomegalovirus status using the catalog of TCR beta chain sequences. In a later analysis, TCR nucleotide sequences were compared against IMGT/GENE-DB human TR gene sequences so that V and J genes could be assigned. In a later analysis, CDR3 sequences and most-parsimonious VDJ recombination scenarios were assigned using the TCRdist pipeline. In a later analysis, each TCR beta chain was defined by its CDR3 amino acid sequence together with its V-gene family, and reads without a unique V-gene family were excluded. As a way to deal with suspected cross-contamination and a sequencing artifact, a later analysis dropped 500 to 700 nucleotide sequences that were highly shared and had low generation probability. In a later analysis, a clonal expansion index was calculated for each public chain from normalized within-repertoire ranks of inferred template counts. Generation probabilities in a later analysis came from a VDJ recombination model fitted to out-of-frame rearrangements, and those results were checked against IGoR. In a later analysis, TCR-TCR, TCR-HLA and TCR-CMV co-occurrence was scored with hypergeometric tests, and a repertoire-size bias correction was applied to TCR pairs. To estimate false discovery rates, a later analysis permuted the HLA or CMV assignments 20 times. In a later analysis, co-occurring TCRs were grouped using DBSCAN, with TCRdist sequence similarity added in when clustering inside HLA-allele-positive subsets. Repertoires with fewer than 30,000 or more than 120,000 public chains were left out of co-occurrence clustering, as were five repertoires with anomalous nucleotide sharing. TCRdb carries this immuneACCESS record with in-frame sequences only. Its versions omit some clonotypes, under half of them owing to an unresolved V gene in the studies checked, with the rest unexplained. V, J and clone size reflect that table, while D and trimming were determined from the DNA. The sample table records about 88,000 clones. The ten most abundant clones make up approximately 5.7% of the sample.

On this clone itself: There is no known antigen for this receptor.

Reading the germline V gene gives CDR1 MGHRA and CDR2 YSYEKL. The junction shows trimming of 0 bases on V and 3 bases on J, and the gene matches do not reach 0 bases of it. The CDR3 numbers 16 residues from cysteine through phenylalanine. Only the CDR3 DNA is retained, 48 bases long and in frame from the first base. The cohort was made up of roughly 670 healthy bone marrow donors. At the time of sampling, all cohort members were nominally healthy, though unrecorded immune exposures were likely present. The donor was CMV seropositive and belonged to the group of about 290 seropositive cohort members. Each donor provided a peripheral blood sample, and peripheral blood mononuclear cells were used for TCR beta sequencing. Genomic DNA extraction from the blood cell samples was performed with the Qiagen DNeasy Blood Extraction Kit.

This TCR was sampled from a girl aged 10 to 17 in good health and CMV-seropositive. Rearrangement joined TRBV4-1 to TRBJ2-2; 11 bases in the middle match TRBD2. Sequenced sample: PBMCs. For the CDR3, the sequence is CASSQEGLADTGELFF. At the DNA level, the sequence is TGCGCCAGCAGCCAAGAGGGACTAGCGGACACCGGGGAGCTGTTTTTT.